Presented here are 24 T cell receptor beta chains from one specimen sequenced in a study of brain metastases from non-small cell lung cancer. Profiled with immunoSEQ multiplex PCR; TCRdb holds only in-frame clones, not every one. This sample has about 1,400 clones, with 85% to 90% found just once. The source material was tumor-adjacent normal tissue. These receptors all come from a donor at least 40 years old with non-small cell lung cancer.

The rearrangement uses TRBV19 and TRBJ2-5; D may be TRBD1 (6 bases). Germline V gene data show CDR1 as LNHDA and CDR2 as SQIVND (reference sequence). V lost 10 bases to trimming and J lost 4 bases, with 13 bases between them. The length of the CDR3 is 12 residues. The CDR3 sequence is CATQTGGETQYF. The CDR3 DNA is TGTGCCACCCAGACAGGAGGAGAGACCCAGTACTTC.

Here the CDR3 reads CASSPGSLPTANTGELFF. The CDR3 DNA reads as TGTGCCAGCAGCCCAGGAAGCCTCCCGACCGCGAACACCGGGGAGCTGTTTTTT. The chain employs TRBV7-2 and TRBJ2-2, with D unclear. The CDR3 covers 18 residues. Per the germline V gene, CDR1 is SGHTA and CDR2 is FQGNSA. Trimming shortened V by 5 bases and J by 0 bases, and 19 bases separated the two germline ends.

The V gene is TRBV2, the J gene TRBJ2-7; unclear D gene. CDR1 and CDR2 from the germline V gene are SNHLY and FYNNEI. This CDR3 contains 16 residues. The V and J ends lost 7 bases and 4 bases respectively, with 23 bases between them. Written as DNA, the CDR3 is TGTGCCAGCACAGCCGACTTTGAGAGAAGCTTTTACGAGCAGTACTTC. The encoded protein is CASTADFERSFYEQYF.

This sequence joins TRBV10-1 and TRBJ2-1, with D tentatively TRBD1 (6 bases). Germline V lookup: CDR1 WNHNN, CDR2 SYGVQD (reference sequence). V was cut by 5 bases and J by 6 bases, with 17 bases left in between. The CDR3 is 15 residues long. CDR3 residues: CASSTGIGPFNEQFF. The CDR3 region has the DNA TGCGCCAGCAGTACAGGGATAGGCCCTTTCAATGAGCAGTTCTTC.

On this clone: The junction differs from germline at one of its ends, possibly a read error. Other DNA sequences in the same sample also yield this CDR3. CDR3 nucleotides: TGTGCCAGCAGTGACTCGGAGGTGAACTCCTACAATGAGCAATTCTTC. Protein product: CASSDSEVNSYNEQFF. This chain joins TRBV6-4 and TRBJ2-1, with TRBD2 as a possible D gene (5 bases). Per the germline V gene, CDR1 is MRHNA and CDR2 is SNTAGT. This CDR3 has 16 residues.

This chain uses TRBV6-5 with TRBJ2-5; D uncertain. CDR3 size: 14 residues. Germline V CDR1 and CDR2: MNHEY, SVGAGI. Trimming pared 5 bases from V and 6 bases from J, leaving 16 bases between. The CDR3 DNA reads TGTGCCAGCAGTAACCCGAATATGCAAAAGACCCAGTACTTC. It specifies CASSNPNMQKTQYF.

This rearrangement joins TRBV6-5 to TRBJ1-4; D unresolved. The V gene's germline CDR1 is MNHEY and CDR2 SVGAGI. CDR3 length: 14 residues. V was cut by 0 bases and J by 6 bases, with 8 bases left in between. CDR3 coding DNA: TGTGCCAGCAGTTACTCTTGGGCAGATGAAAAACTGTTTTTT. Its protein product is CASSYSWADEKLFF.

This clone has a single count. J is TRBJ2-3 and V is TRBV3-1 (or the pseudogene TRBV3-2); 8 nucleotides line up with TRBD2. V lost 4 bases to trimming and J lost 2 bases; unmatched junction nucleotides: 8. Germline V gives CDR1 LGHDT, CDR2 YNNKEL (reference sequence). This CDR3 has 16 residues. CDR3 loop: CASSPLSGISTDTQYF. In DNA, the CDR3 is TGTGCCAGCAGCCCCCTTAGCGGGATTTCCACAGATACGCAGTATTTT.

The genes are TRBV9 and TRBJ2-3, with 7 bases identical to TRBD2. CDR1 is SGDLS and CDR2 is YYNGEE in the germline V gene. Losses at the gene ends were 0 bases for V and 2 bases for J; bases not matched to a gene: 3. CDR3 length equals 15 residues. The CDR3 DNA sequence: TGTGCCAGCAGCGTAGGGAGCGGGACCACAGATACGCAGTATTTT. Amino acid sequence: CASSVGSGTTDTQYF.

The rearrangement uses TRBV29-1 and TRBJ1-1; 7 bases fit TRBD1. Per germline, CDR1 SQVTM and CDR2 ANQGSEA. The J segment lost 3 bases and the V segment lost 4 bases, leaving 2 bases of the junction unmatched. The CDR3 sequence is 12 residues long. CDR3 amino acids: CSVGQGDTEAFF. CDR3 sequence (DNA): TGCAGCGTTGGACAGGGAGACACTGAAGCTTTCTTT.

This chain connects TRBV6-2 or TRBV6-3 to TRBJ2-7; either TRBD1 or TRBD2 may fit D (5 bases each). V lost 5 bases, J lost 5 bases, and 19 bases lay in between. The CDR3 spans 15 residues. Germline V lookup: CDR1 MNHEY, CDR2 SVGEGT. The DNA for the CDR3 is TGTGCCAGCAGTCCCTGGGACGAGGGTTTTGACGAGCAGTACTTC. Translating gives CASSPWDEGFDEQYF.

This rearrangement joins TRBV5-1 to TRBJ2-1, with D perhaps TRBD2 (5 bases). This CDR3 has 13 amino acids. CDR1 is SGHRS, CDR2 YFSETQ, per germline. V gave up 4 bases and J gave up 7 bases, with 12 bases separating them. The chain's CDR3 is CASSETGLNEQFF. For the CDR3, the DNA is TGCGCCAGCAGCGAGACGGGGTTAAATGAGCAGTTCTTC.

Note on this clone: A read error may explain this, as a much larger clone is one base away. J is TRBJ1-2 and V is TRBV29-1, with 7 bases lining up with TRBD1. V trimming: 5 bases; J trimming: 0 bases; junction bases outside the gene matches: 12. The CDR3 loop spans 16 amino acids. Per germline, CDR1 SQVTM and CDR2 ANQGSEA. The CDR3 region is CSVYRVVGTANYGYTF. CDR3 sequence (DNA): TGCAGCGTTTACAGGGTCGTGGGGACAGCTAACTATGGCTACACCTTC.

The chain combines TRBV6-6 with TRBJ1-4, with 7 positions matching TRBD1. After removal of 7 bases from V and 7 bases from J, the junction contained 9 bases not matched to a gene. The germline CDR1 and CDR2 sequences are MNHNY and SVGAGI (reference sequence). This CDR3 has 14 amino acids. CDR3 region: CASNKGALSEKLFF. CDR3 bases: TGTGCCAGCAATAAGGGGGCCTTAAGTGAAAAACTGTTTTTT.

About this clone itself: One junction end does not reproduce the germline sequence, and a read error may be involved. The chain carries TRBV5-4 and TRBJ2-7, with 10 positions matching TRBD2. Germline V CDR1 and CDR2: SGHNT, YYREEE (reference sequence). There are 15 residues in the CDR3. CDR3 nucleotides: TGTGCCAGCAGCGGGGGGACTAGCGACACCTACGAGCAATACTTC. It encodes CASSGGTSDTYEQYF.

The chain combines TRBV5-1 with TRBJ2-1; unclear D gene. Germline V gene data show CDR1 as SGHRS and CDR2 as YFSETQ. Trimming pared 0 bases from V and 5 bases from J, leaving 6 bases between. This CDR3 region has 13 residues. The CDR3 sequence is CASSLDYNNEQFF. The CDR3 nucleotides read TGCGCCAGCAGCTTGGACTACAACAATGAGCAGTTCTTC.

The J gene is TRBJ1-2, the V gene TRBV19; D not resolved. The germline V and J ends were trimmed by 1 base and 6 bases, with 15 bases remaining between them. Per the germline V gene, CDR1 is LNHDA and CDR2 is SQIVND (reference sequence). The CDR3 totals 15 residues. In nucleotides, the CDR3 is TGTGCCAGTAGTATAGGAACAGCCAATGTCGATGGCTACACCTTC. This translates into CASSIGTANVDGYTF. Combining the CDR3 with reference TRBV19 and TRBJ1-2 gives the whole variable domain DGGITQSPKYLFRKEGQNVTLSCEQNLNHDAMYWYRQDPGQGLRLIYYSQIVNDFQKGDIAEGYSVSREKKESFPLTVTSAQKNPTAFYLCASSIGTANVDGYTFGSGTRLTVV.

The chain combines TRBV14 with TRBJ1-6; no clear D. The CDR3 is 15 amino acids. V was shortened by 1 base and J by 5 bases, with 9 bases between the two germline ends. Germline CDR1 and CDR2: SGHDN and FVKESK. The CDR3, as DNA: TGTGCCAGCAGCCAAGCGAGAGTAGATAATTCACCCCTCCACTTT. Amino acid sequence: CASSQARVDNSPLHF.

This clone was seen only once. The chain uses TRBV3-1 (or the pseudogene TRBV3-2) and TRBJ1-1; 7 nucleotides line up with TRBD1. V was pared by 0 bases and J by 1 base, with 5 bases of the junction left unmatched. Germline V lookup: CDR1 LGHDT, CDR2 YNNKEL (reference sequence). CDR3 length equals 16 residues. In nucleotides, the CDR3 is TGTGCCAGCAGCCAAGAACAGGGGCGGGGGAACACTGAAGCTTTCTTT. Translation gives CASSQEQGRGNTEAFF.

This clone has more than one count but fewer than ten. The J gene is TRBJ1-4, the V gene TRBV14, with no clear D. The V end was cut by 0 bases, the J end by 2 bases, with 10 bases between. The germline V gene has CDR1 SGHDN and CDR2 FVKESK. This CDR3 contains 16 residues. The CDR3 reads CASSQEAHMTNEKLFF. The DNA for the CDR3 is TGTGCCAGCAGCCAAGAGGCACATATGACTAATGAAAAACTGTTTTTT.

This clone showed up just once. The genes are TRBV9 and TRBJ1-1; 7 bases are a match to TRBD1. The CDR3 covers 14 residues. With 5 bases clipped from V and 2 bases from J, the junction kept 6 bases outside the gene matches. CDR1 and CDR2 from the germline V gene are SGDLS and YYNGEE. The CDR3 coding sequence is TGTGCCAGCAGGGAGACAGGGACTAACACTGAAGCTTTCTTT. Protein: CASRETGTNTEAFF.

V is TRBV2 and J is TRBJ1-1, with D unclear. The germline V and J ends were trimmed by 4 bases and 0 bases, with 3 bases remaining between them. The CDR3 is 12 residues long. Germline V gene sequence: CDR1 SNHLY, CDR2 FYNNEI. The CDR3 spells CASSVLNTEAFF. For the CDR3, the DNA is TGTGCCAGCAGTGTTCTGAACACTGAAGCTTTCTTT. Variable domain in full (rest from reference TRBV2 and TRBJ1-1): EPEVTQTPSHQVTQMGQEVILRCVPISNHLYFYWYRQILGQKVEFLVSFYNNEISEKSEIFDDQFSVERPDGSNFTLKIRSTKLEDSAMYFCASSVLNTEAFFGQGTRLTVV.

The chain recombines TRBV5-1 with TRBJ2-7; D is unresolved. The CDR3 runs 14 residues. The germline V gene encodes CDR1 SGHRS and CDR2 YFSETQ. V was pared by 0 bases and J by 3 bases, with 10 bases between. CDR3 amino acids: CASSLDSAVYEQYF. CDR3 DNA: TGCGCCAGCAGCTTGGATTCTGCAGTCTACGAGCAGTACTTC. The whole variable domain, filled in from reference TRBV5-1 and TRBJ2-7, reads KAGVTQTPRYLIKTRGQQVTLSCSPISGHRSVSWYQQTPGQGLQFLFEYFSETQRNKGNFPGRFSGRQFSNSRSEMNVSTLELGDSALYLCASSLDSAVYEQYFGPGTRLTVT.

The CDR3 coding sequence is TGTGCCAGCAGTTTCCAGAACTATGGCTACACCTTC. Its protein product is CASSFQNYGYTF. This chain connects TRBV12-3 or TRBV12-4 to TRBJ1-2; no definite D call. This CDR3 has 12 amino acids. V was cut by 3 bases and J by 2 bases, with 4 bases left in between.